Shown below are 4 T cell receptor beta chains from a single sample sequenced in a study of blood T cell repertoires in COVID-19. Here immunoSEQ multiplex PCR was the method, and the copy in TCRdb shows in-frame clones only, minus some. This table has 25,000 to 30,000 clones, around nine tenths appearing once. The sequenced sample was peripheral blood. These receptor sequences come from a man between 65 and 80 years old with active COVID-19.

This clone was seen a handful of times. This chain uses TRBV5-4 with TRBJ1-6, with 7 nucleotides matching TRBD1. The V and J ends lost 4 bases and 9 bases, in that order; junction bases with no gene match: 10. Germline loops: CDR1 SGHNT, CDR2 YYREEE (reference sequence). The CDR3 length is 15 residues. The CDR3 is CASSHQTGRSSPLHF. Written as DNA, the CDR3 is TGTGCCAGCAGCCACCAGACAGGGAGGAGTTCACCCCTCCACTTT.

The V call is TRBV6-2 or TRBV6-3, the J call TRBJ2-1; TRBD2 agrees at 10 bases. Germline V CDR1 and CDR2: MNHEY, SVGEGT. V gave up 0 bases and J gave up 4 bases; unmatched junction bases: 6. CDR3 size: 17 residues. The DNA for the CDR3 is TGTGCCAGCAGTTACTCCGGGCTAGCGGGGGTTTACAATGAGCAGTTCTTC. It specifies CASSYSGLAGVYNEQFF.

V is TRBV3-1 (or the pseudogene TRBV3-2) and J is TRBJ2-7, with 10 bases aligning to TRBD1. Germline V lookup: CDR1 LGHDT, CDR2 YNNKEL (reference sequence). V dropped 0 bases and J dropped 7; count of bases not matched to a gene: 12. This CDR3 is 17 amino acids long. The CDR3 region is CASSQDLAGTGVAEQYF. CDR3 DNA sequence: TGTGCCAGCAGCCAAGACTTAGCCGGGACAGGGGTCGCTGAGCAGTACTTC.

A single count supports this clone. V usage is TRBV27 and J usage is TRBJ2-7; a possible D gene is TRBD1 (6 bases). V was shortened by 4 bases and J by 4 bases, with 23 bases between the two germline ends. The V gene's germline CDR1 is MNHEY and CDR2 SMNVEV (reference sequence). The CDR3 is 17 residues long. The CDR3 spells CASSSSTGPHLLYEQYF. The CDR3 nucleotides read TGTGCCAGCAGTTCCTCGACAGGACCACACTTGCTTTACGAGCAGTACTTC.